This is a list of T cell receptor beta chains from one sample in a study of blood T cell repertoires in COVID-19. This table comes from immunoSEQ multiplex PCR, and its TCRdb copy is limited to in-frame clones, with some not included. The sample shows 100,000 to 130,000 clones, about 80% of them seen only once. The source material was peripheral blood. The receptors shown here come from a woman in her seventies with acute or convalescent COVID-19. CDR3s include the opening cysteine and the closing phenylalanine or tryptophan. D genes are given only for firm matches. Not all rows give a size; the values are once, few, many and, for expanded clones, a class.

TRBJ1-1,TRBV7-9,TRBD1,.,TGTGCCAGCAGCTTACAGGGGGCTGAAGTCACTGAAGCTTTCTTT,CASSLQGAEVTEAFF
TRBJ2-5,TRBV10-1,TRBD2,.,TGCGCCAGCAGTGGGAGCGGGAGAGGGGAGACCCAGTACTTC,CASSGSGRGETQYF
TRBJ2-3,TRBV7-2,TRBD2,.,TGTGCCAGCAGCTCTTGGGACTATTCCCGCCTTTCTAGCACAGATACGCAGTATTTT,CASSSWDYSRLSSTDTQYF
TRBJ1-1,TRBV27,.,.,TGTGCCAGTTGGGGGGTAGGGGTGAGGACTGAAGCTTTCTTT,CASWGVGVRTEAFF
TRBJ2-2,TRBV7-9,TRBD1,.,TGTGCCAGCGGGGGACAGGAGATTAACACCGGGGAGCTGTTTTTT,CASGGQEINTGELFF
TRBJ2-2,TRBV6-5,TRBD1,.,TGTGCCAGCAGCGTACTCGGGACAGGGAGGGGGGAGCTGTTTTTT,CASSVLGTGRGELFF
TRBJ2-1,TRBV28,TRBD2,.,TGTGCCAGCAGTACTAGCGGGAGCTCGGAGAATGAGCAGTTCTTC,CASSTSGSSENEQFF
TRBJ2-3,TRBV3-1/TRBV3-2,.,.,TGTGCCAGCAGCCAATCTAGGAAGGATACGCAGTATTTT,CASSQSRKDTQYF
TRBJ2-7,TRBV2,TRBD2,once,TGTGCCAGCAAGGAGCGGGAGGGCCAGGGCGAGCAGTACTTC,CASKEREGQGEQYF
TRBJ2-3,TRBV28,.,once,TGTGCCAGCAGTTTTCGACGGGAGTTACCAGATACGCAGTATTTT,CASSFRRELPDTQYF
TRBJ1-6,TRBV4-1,.,few,TGCGCCAGCAGCCAAGATAGCGGGATGCAGAGTAATTCACCCCTCCACTTT,CASSQDSGMQSNSPLHF
TRBJ2-1,TRBV18,.,.,TGTGCCAGCTCACCACGTACGGGAGTAGCCTACAATGAGCAGTTCTTC,CASSPRTGVAYNEQFF
TRBJ2-2,TRBV9,.,.,TGTGCCAGCAGCGTACAGGGTATTCCGAACACCGGGGAGCTGTTTTTT,CASSVQGIPNTGELFF
TRBJ2-2,TRBV7-2,.,.,TGTGCCAGCAGCTTAAGGAGGGACGGCACCGGGGAGCTGTTTTTT,CASSLRRDGTGELFF
TRBJ2-3,TRBV28,.,once,TGTGCCAGCAGCTTCACTACTGCTGGGCAGTATTTT,CASSFTTAGQYF
TRBJ1-1,TRBV12-3/TRBV12-4,.,once,TGTGCCAGCAGTTCCAGGGATGACACTGAAGCTTTCTTT,CASSSRDDTEAFF
TRBJ2-2,TRBV7-9,.,.,TGTGCCAGCCTACCGACTTTTATCGTCGCGAACACCGGGGAGCTGTTTTTT,CASLPTFIVANTGELFF
TRBJ1-2,TRBV19,TRBD1,.,TGTGCCAGTAATGACAGGGGTGAATTTTATGGCTACACCTTC,CASNDRGEFYGYTF
TRBJ2-1,TRBV5-1,TRBD2,.,TGCGCCAGCAGCGAGAGCGGGGGGACCTACAATGAGCAGTTCTTC,CASSESGGTYNEQFF
TRBJ2-5,TRBV9,TRBD2,.,TGTGCCAGCAGCGTATCGGCGGTTAGCGGGGGGCAAGAGACCCAGTACTTC,CASSVSAVSGGQETQYF
TRBJ2-1,TRBV29-1,TRBD1,.,TGCAGCATTGGACAGGGGTACAATGAGCAGTTCTTC,CSIGQGYNEQFF
TRBJ2-2,TRBV9,TRBD1,.,TGTGCCAGCAGCGGAGGGACAGGGGGAGGGAACACCGGGGAGCTGTTTTTT,CASSGGTGGGNTGELFF
TRBJ1-1,TRBV7-3,.,.,TGTGCCAGCAGCTTAAGAGGGCGTTGGACTGAAGCTTTCTTT,CASSLRGRWTEAFF
TRBJ1-5,TRBV24-1,.,.,TGTGCCACCAGTGATTTCAGGGTTCGACAGCCCCAGCATTTT,CATSDFRVRQPQHF
TRBJ2-1,TRBV6-2/TRBV6-3,TRBD2,.,TGTGCCAGCAGTTACCACCCACTAGCGGGAGGCCGTAAACCCTCCTACAATGAGCAGTTCTTC,CASSYHPLAGGRKPSYNEQFF
TRBJ2-3,TRBV4-3,.,few,TGCGCCAGCAGCCTTCTTTGGCCGGTTACGGCGGGGGATACGCAGTATTTT,CASSLLWPVTAGDTQYF
TRBJ1-4,TRBV30,.,.,TGTGCCTGGACAGGAGGAACTAATGAAAAACTGTTTTTT,CAWTGGTNEKLFF
TRBJ1-4,TRBV5-6,TRBD1,.,TGTGCCAGCAGCGTTACAGGGGTCAGCAATGAAAAACTGTTTTTT,CASSVTGVSNEKLFF
TRBJ2-7,TRBV2,.,.,TGTGCCAGCAGTGAAGCGAGGGCCGCGGGCTACGAGCAGTACTTC,CASSEARAAGYEQYF
TRBJ1-2,TRBV5-6,.,once,TGTGCCAGCAGCCCCTCGGCCAGACTCGGTGGCTACACCTTC,CASSPSARLGGYTF
TRBJ2-4,TRBV18,.,.,TGTGCCAGCTCACCATCGGGGGGCCTAACCAAAAACATTCAGTACTTC,CASSPSGGLTKNIQYF
TRBJ2-2,TRBV12-3/TRBV12-4,.,.,TGTGCCAGCAGTTGGAGGGAAGGCGGGGAGCTGTTTTTT,CASSWREGGELFF
TRBJ1-6,TRBV27,.,.,TGTGCCAGCAGTGTCACAGGGAGGGGTGGGGAAACCCTCCACTTT,CASSVTGRGGETLHF
TRBJ1-2,TRBV4-2,.,.,TGTGCCAGCAGAGCGGGAGCCGCAATCCTGGGCTCTTATGGCTACACCTTC,CASRAGAAILGSYGYTF
TRBJ1-5,TRBV2,TRBD1,.,TGTGCCACCTCCGGGACAGGGAATCAGCCCCAGCATTTT,CATSGTGNQPQHF
TRBJ1-6,TRBV7-3,.,once,TGTGCCAGCAGAACACAGGGTTGGACTTATAATTCACCCCTCCACTTT,CASRTQGWTYNSPLHF
TRBJ1-1,TRBV2,.,.,TGTGCCAGCAGTCCACAGGTCAACACTGAAGCTTTCTTT,CASSPQVNTEAFF
TRBJ2-3,TRBV15,TRBD1,.,TGTGCCACCAGCAGAGATCAGTGGCAGGGGGCGAACGCAGATACGCAGTATTTT,CATSRDQWQGANADTQYF
TRBJ1-4,TRBV3-1/TRBV3-2,.,.,TGTGCCAGCAGCCAACAGGGGCGCGGGGAAAAACTGTTTTTT,CASSQQGRGEKLFF
TRBJ2-7,TRBV4-1,.,.,TGCGCCAGCAGCCAATCCGAGGGAATCTACGAGCAGTACTTC,CASSQSEGIYEQYF
TRBJ2-2,TRBV27,TRBD1,.,TGTGCCAGCAGTTTAGTACAGGGGGACACCGGGGAGCTGTTTTTT,CASSLVQGDTGELFF
TRBJ1-2,TRBV5-4,.,.,TGTGCCAGCAGCTTGAGGTCGGCAGGGAAGCATGGCTACACCTTC,CASSLRSAGKHGYTF
TRBJ1-3,TRBV11-2,.,.,TGTGCCAGCAGCTTAGGGGACTTCTTCTCTGGAAACACCATATATTTT,CASSLGDFFSGNTIYF
TRBJ2-5,TRBV4-3,.,.,TGCGCCAGCAGCCAAGAGCCAATAACTAGTGGTATCGAGACCCAGTACTTC,CASSQEPITSGIETQYF
TRBJ1-1,TRBV6-5,.,.,TGTGCCAGCAGTTACTCGACCAGGGGTAACACTGAAGCTTTCTTT,CASSYSTRGNTEAFF
TRBJ1-2,TRBV9,TRBD1,.,TGTGCCAGCAGCAACCGACAGGGGGCGCGAGGCTACACCTTC,CASSNRQGARGYTF
TRBJ1-5,TRBV6-2/TRBV6-3,.,once,TGTGCCAGCAGTCAGACCGGGACATCCACTGTCATTAGCAATCAGCCCCAGCATTTT,CASSQTGTSTVISNQPQHF